The 8 T cell receptor beta chains below all came from one sample that was sequenced in a study of T-cell memory formation after mild COVID-19. TCRdb ran MiXCR on the 5' RACE reads and lists one entry per CDR3 protein. The top ten clones hold around 60% of a sample with about 16,000 distinct CDR3 sequences, over 20% of them seen once. Specimen: PBMCs or a T cell subset sorted from them (not recorded which). These receptors were collected from a man younger than 35 who had mild COVID-19 (a few samples of this study predate the infection). Cell type and time point are not known.

V gene TRBV28 combines with J gene TRBJ2-7, with 7 bases that match TRBD2. Per germline, CDR1 MDHEN and CDR2 SYDVKM. The CDR3 has 13 residues. V lost 6 bases and J lost 4; bases outside the gene matches: 6. The DNA for the CDR3 is TGTGCCAGCAGCTCACCGGGGGGTTACGAGCAGTACGTC. Translating gives CASSSPGGYEQYV.

This clonotype appeared many times. J is TRBJ2-3 and V is TRBV12-5; unclear D gene. The CDR3 is 16 residues long. Germline assignment: CDR1 LGHNT and CDR2 FRNRAP. V lost 3 bases, J lost 1 base, and 14 bases lay in between. The CDR3 coding sequence is TGTGCTAGTGGTTTTGACTTGGCCCCTGGCACAGATACGCAGTATTTT. Translated, it gives CASGFDLAPGTDTQYF. Using reference TRBV12-5 and TRBJ2-3 for the parts outside the CDR3, the full variable domain is DARVTQTPRHKVTEMGQEVTMRCQPILGHNTVFWYRQTMMQGLELLAYFRNRAPLDDSGMPKDRFSAEMPDATLATLKIQPSEPRDSAVYFCASGFDLAPGTDTQYFGPGTRLTVL.

The chain links TRBV7-3 to TRBJ2-2, with TRBD2 matching 8 bases. The ends lost 5 bases at V and 3 bases at J; junction bases unmatched: 5. CDR3 length equals 15 residues. Germline assignment: CDR1 SGHTA and CDR2 FQGTGA. The CDR3 reads CASSPGLGDTGELFF. The CDR3 DNA sequence: TGTGCCAGCAGCCCGGGACTAGGAGACACCGGGGAGCTGTTTTTT.

The V call is TRBV5-6, the J call TRBJ2-7; D ambiguous. Germline V CDR1 and CDR2: SGHDT, YYEEEE. V shed 1 base and J shed 3 bases, with 11 bases lying between them. CDR3 length equals 14 residues. CDR3 in amino acids: CASSLSYGYYEQYF. DNA of the CDR3: TGTGCCAGCAGCTTGTCCTACGGCTACTACGAGCAGTACTTC. The full variable domain, with the rest looked up from reference TRBV5-6 and TRBJ2-7, is DAGVTQSPTHLIKTRGQQVTLRCSPKSGHDTVSWYQQALGQGPQFIFQYYEEEERQRGNFPDRFSGHQFPNYSSELNVNALLLGDSALYLCASSLSYGYYEQYFGPGTRLTVT.

This clonotype was recorded at least ten times. This sequence joins TRBV20-1 and TRBJ2-1; 7 bases align to TRBD1. Trimming took 8 bases from V and 3 from J; bases not matched to a gene: 10. The CDR3 contains 14 residues. Germline V gene lookup returns CDR1 DFQATT and CDR2 SNEGSKA (reference sequence). The CDR3 DNA reads as TGCAGTTTCAGGGGGATTAAAAACTACAATGAGCAGTTCTTC. Translation gives CSFRGIKNYNEQFF.

The chain joins TRBV11-1 to TRBJ1-2, with D possibly TRBD1 on 6 matching bases. The CDR3 length is 15 residues. Germline V gene lookup returns CDR1 SGHAT and CDR2 FQDESV (reference sequence). Trimming stripped 5 bases from V and 8 bases from J, with 21 bases between. Here the CDR3 DNA reads TGTGCCAGCAGCCGCGAGCCAGGACCTGGGGGCGGCTACACCTTC. Its protein product is CASSREPGPGGGYTF.

This clonotype was counted many times. CDR3 amino acids: CSVAPRLSYEQYF. DNA of the CDR3: TGCAGCGTTGCCCCGAGGCTCTCCTACGAGCAGTACTTC. The chain joins TRBV29-1 to TRBJ2-7; D remains unclear. CDR3 size: 13 residues. The germline V gene has CDR1 SQVTM and CDR2 ANQGSEA. Trimming took 4 bases from V and 0 from J, leaving 10 bases between them.

This rearrangement joins TRBV11-3 to TRBJ2-1; D uncertain. The V end was cut by 1 base, the J end by 10 bases, with 11 bases between. Germline values: CDR1 SGHNT, CDR2 YENEEA. The CDR3 is 13 amino acids. CDR3 residues: CASSLAALGEQFF. The CDR3 DNA follows: TGTGCCAGCAGCTTAGCGGCGCTCGGCGAGCAGTTCTTC.